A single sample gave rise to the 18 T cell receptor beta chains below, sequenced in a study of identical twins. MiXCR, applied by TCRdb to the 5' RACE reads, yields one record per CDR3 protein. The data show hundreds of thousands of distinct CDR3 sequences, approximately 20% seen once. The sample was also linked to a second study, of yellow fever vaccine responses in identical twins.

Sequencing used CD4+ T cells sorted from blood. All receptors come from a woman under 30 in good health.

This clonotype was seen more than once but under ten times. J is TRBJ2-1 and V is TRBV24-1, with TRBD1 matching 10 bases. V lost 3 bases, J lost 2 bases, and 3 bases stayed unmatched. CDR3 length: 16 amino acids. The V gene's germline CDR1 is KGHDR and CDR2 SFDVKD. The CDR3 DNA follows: TGTGCCACCAGTGATGACGGACAGGGGGCCTACAATGAGCAGTTCTTC. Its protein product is CATSDDGQGAYNEQFF.

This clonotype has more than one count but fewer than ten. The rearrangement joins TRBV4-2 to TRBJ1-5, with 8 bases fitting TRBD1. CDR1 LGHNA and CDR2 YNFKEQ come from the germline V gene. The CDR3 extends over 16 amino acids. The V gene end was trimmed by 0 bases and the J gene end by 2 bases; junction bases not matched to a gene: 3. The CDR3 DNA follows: TGTGCCAGCAGCCAAGAAACAGGGGGTGGCAATCAGCCCCAGCATTTT. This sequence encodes CASSQETGGGNQPQHF.

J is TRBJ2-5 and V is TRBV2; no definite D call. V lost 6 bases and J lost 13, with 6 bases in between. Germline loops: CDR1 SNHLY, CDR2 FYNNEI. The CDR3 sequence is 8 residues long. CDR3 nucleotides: TGTGCCAGCAGCGGTCGGTACTTC. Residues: CASSGRYF.

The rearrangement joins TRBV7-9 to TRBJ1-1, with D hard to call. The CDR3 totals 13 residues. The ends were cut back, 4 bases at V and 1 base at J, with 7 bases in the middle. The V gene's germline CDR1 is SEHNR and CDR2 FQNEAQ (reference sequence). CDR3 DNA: TGTGCCAGCAGCTCACAGCAGAACACTGAAGCTTTCTTT. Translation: CASSSQQNTEAFF.

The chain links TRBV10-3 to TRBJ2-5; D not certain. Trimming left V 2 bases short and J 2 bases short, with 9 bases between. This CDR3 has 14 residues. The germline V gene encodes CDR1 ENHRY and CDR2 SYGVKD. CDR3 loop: CAISEVAFQETQYF. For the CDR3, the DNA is TGTGCCATCAGTGAGGTAGCATTTCAAGAGACCCAGTACTTC.

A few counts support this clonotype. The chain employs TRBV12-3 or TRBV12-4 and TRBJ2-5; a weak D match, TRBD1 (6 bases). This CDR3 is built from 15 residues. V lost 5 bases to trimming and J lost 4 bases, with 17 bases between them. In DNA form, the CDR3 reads TGTGCCAGCAGTAAGAGAACAGGGTTAGGAGAGACCCAGTACTTC. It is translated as CASSKRTGLGETQYF.

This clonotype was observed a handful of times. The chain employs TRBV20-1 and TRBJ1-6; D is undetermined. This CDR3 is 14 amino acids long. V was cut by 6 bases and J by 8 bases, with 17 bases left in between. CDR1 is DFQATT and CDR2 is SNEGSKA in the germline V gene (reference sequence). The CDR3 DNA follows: TGCAGTGCCACTCAATACCTCCCAGATTCACCCCTCCACTTT. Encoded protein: CSATQYLPDSPLHF.

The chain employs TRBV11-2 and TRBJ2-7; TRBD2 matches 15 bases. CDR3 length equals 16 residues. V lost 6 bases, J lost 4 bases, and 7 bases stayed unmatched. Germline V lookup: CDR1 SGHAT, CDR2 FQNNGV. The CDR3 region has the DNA TGTGCCAGCAGTCAGGGACTAGCGGGAGGATTTTACGAGCAGTACTTC. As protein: CASSQGLAGGFYEQYF.

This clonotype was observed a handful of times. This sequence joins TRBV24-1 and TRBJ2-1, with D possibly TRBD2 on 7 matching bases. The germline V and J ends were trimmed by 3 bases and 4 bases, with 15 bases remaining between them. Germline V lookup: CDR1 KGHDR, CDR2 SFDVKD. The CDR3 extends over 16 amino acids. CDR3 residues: CATSDEAGDRYNEQFF. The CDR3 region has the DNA TGTGCCACCAGTGATGAGGCGGGAGACAGGTACAATGAGCAGTTCTTC.

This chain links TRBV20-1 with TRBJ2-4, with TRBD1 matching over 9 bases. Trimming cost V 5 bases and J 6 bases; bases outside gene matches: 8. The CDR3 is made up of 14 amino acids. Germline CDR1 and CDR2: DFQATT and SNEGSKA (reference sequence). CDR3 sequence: CSAAPPGQGNIQYF. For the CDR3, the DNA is TGCAGTGCTGCCCCGCCGGGACAGGGAAACATTCAGTACTTC.

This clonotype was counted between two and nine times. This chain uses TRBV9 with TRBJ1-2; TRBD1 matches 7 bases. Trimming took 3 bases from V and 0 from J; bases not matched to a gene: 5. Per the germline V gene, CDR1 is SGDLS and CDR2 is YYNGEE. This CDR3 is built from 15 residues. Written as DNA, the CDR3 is TGTGCCAGCAGCGGCGGACAGGCCTCTAACTATGGCTACACCTTC. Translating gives CASSGGQASNYGYTF.

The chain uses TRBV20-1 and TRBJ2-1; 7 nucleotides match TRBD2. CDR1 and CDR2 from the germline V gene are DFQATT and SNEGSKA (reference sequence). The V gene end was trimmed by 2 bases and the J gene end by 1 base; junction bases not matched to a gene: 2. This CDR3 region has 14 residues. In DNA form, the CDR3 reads TGCAGTGCTAGAAGGCGGGAGTCCTACAATGAGCAGTTCTTC. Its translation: CSARRRESYNEQFF.

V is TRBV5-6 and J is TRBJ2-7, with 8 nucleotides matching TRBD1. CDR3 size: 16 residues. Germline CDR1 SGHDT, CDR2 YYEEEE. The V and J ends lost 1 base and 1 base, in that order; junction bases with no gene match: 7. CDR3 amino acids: CASSLSGQGVSYEQYV. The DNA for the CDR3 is TGTGCCAGCAGCTTGTCTGGACAGGGTGTTTCCTACGAGCAGTACGTC.

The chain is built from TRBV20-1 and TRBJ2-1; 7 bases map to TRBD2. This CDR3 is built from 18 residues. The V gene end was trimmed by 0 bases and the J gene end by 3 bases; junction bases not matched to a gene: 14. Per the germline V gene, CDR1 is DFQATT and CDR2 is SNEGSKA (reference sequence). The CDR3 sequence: CSARDDPGLLRLYNEQFF. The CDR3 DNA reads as TGCAGTGCTAGAGACGACCCGGGACTATTGAGGCTCTACAATGAGCAGTTCTTC.

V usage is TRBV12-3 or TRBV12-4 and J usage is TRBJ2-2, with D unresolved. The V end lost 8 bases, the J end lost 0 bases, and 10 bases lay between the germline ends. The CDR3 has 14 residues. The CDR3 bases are TGTGCCAGCGCGAGACGGGCGAACACCGGGGAGCTGTTTTTT. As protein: CASARRANTGELFF.

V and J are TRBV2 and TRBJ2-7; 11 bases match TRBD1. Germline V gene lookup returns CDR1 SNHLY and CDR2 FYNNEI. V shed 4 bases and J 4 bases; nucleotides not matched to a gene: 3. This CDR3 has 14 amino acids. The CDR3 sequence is CASSGRDRGYEQYF. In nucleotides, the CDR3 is TGTGCCAGCAGTGGCCGGGACAGGGGGTACGAGCAGTACTTC.

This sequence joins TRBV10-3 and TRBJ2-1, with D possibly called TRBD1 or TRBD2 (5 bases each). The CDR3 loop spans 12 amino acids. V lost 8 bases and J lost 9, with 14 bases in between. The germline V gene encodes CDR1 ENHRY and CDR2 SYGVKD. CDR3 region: CAISGGEGEQFF. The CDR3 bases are TGTGCCATCTCTGGGGGAGAGGGTGAGCAGTTCTTC.

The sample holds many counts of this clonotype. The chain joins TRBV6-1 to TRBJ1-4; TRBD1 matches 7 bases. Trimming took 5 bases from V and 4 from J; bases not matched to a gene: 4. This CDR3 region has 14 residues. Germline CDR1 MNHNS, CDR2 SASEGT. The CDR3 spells CASSHTGDNEKLFF. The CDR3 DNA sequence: TGTGCCAGCAGTCATACAGGGGATAATGAAAAACTGTTTTTT.